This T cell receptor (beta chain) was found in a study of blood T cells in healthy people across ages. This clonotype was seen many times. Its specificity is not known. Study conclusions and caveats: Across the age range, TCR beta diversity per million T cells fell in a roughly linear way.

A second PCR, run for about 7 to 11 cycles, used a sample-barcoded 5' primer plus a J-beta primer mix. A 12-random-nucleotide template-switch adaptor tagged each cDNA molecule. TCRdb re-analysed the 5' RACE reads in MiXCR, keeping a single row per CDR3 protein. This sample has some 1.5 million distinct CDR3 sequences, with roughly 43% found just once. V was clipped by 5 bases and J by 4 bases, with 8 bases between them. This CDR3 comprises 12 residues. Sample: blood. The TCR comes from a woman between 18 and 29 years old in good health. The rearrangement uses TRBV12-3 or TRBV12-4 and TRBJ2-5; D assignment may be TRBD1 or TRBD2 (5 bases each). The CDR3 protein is CASSRDGETQYF. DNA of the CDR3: TGTGCCAGCAGTCGGGACGGAGAGACCCAGTACTTC.